The clone carrying this TCR beta chain was seen a handful of times. As yet, its antigen is unknown. The data are from a study of T-cell memory formation after mild COVID-19. For the study at large: Each donor largely had its own TCR clusters.

Findings and caveats of the study: Mainly CM and EM harbored the contracting CD4+ clones; mainly EMRA harbored the CD8+ ones.

The CDR3 spans 18 residues. CDR1 is LGHNA, CDR2 YSLEER, per germline. V gave up 1 base and J gave up 0 bases, with 17 bases separating them. The 5'RACE method, run with constant-segment primers, produced TCR alpha and TCR beta cDNA libraries (carrying sample barcodes and UMIs). TCRdb fed the 5' RACE reads into MiXCR, producing one record per CDR3 protein. This table holds about 430,000 distinct CDR3 sequences, 24% found once. The sequence derives from an adult woman who had mild COVID-19 (a few samples of this study predate the infection). Cell type and time point are not known. The V call is TRBV4-3, the J call TRBJ2-3; a weak D match, TRBD2 (6 bases). The sequenced sample was PBMCs or a T cell subset sorted from them (not recorded which). For the CDR3, the DNA is TGCGCCAGCAGCCAAGGTGGCTTGCGGGGTCGTAGCACAGATACGCAGTATTTT. As protein: CASSQGGLRGRSTDTQYF.